This TCR beta chain was obtained from a study of shared clonotypes between healthy human individuals. The germline CDR1 and CDR2 sequences are MNHNS and SASEGT. CDR3 length: 15 residues. Between the trimmed V and J ends, which lost 1 base and 7 bases, there was a span of 16 bases. Researchers ran the assay at a deep level. Every unsorted PBMC PCR replicate was loaded with approximately 290 ng DNA, some 31,000 T cell genomes. The table came from immunoSEQ multiplex PCR; TCRdb's copy has only in-frame clones and leaves some out. The sample contains fewer than 500,000 clones, around 79% of which appear only once. Overall study findings and caveats: Sampling used blood alone; tissue repertoires probably differ.

In regard to this clone: Its antigen is as yet unknown.

Input material: PBMCs. This TCR was recovered from a woman in her 40s in good health. Some clones in this sample may be carry-over from other donors' samples. V gene TRBV6-1 combines with J gene TRBJ1-2; D perhaps matches TRBD1 (5 bases). CDR3 sequence reads: CASSEGGRASLGYTF. The CDR3 bases are TGTGCCAGCAGTGAAGGCGGCAGGGCTAGCCTTGGCTACACCTTC.